This T cell receptor (beta chain) is from a study of CD8 T cells in Susac syndrome. Study results and caveats: By the study's own acknowledgment, its TCR sequencing and HLA analysis included relatively few individuals.

The CDR3 contains 15 residues. Between the trimmed V and J ends, which lost 0 bases and 1 base, there was a span of 10 bases. The germline gives CDR1 MGHRA, CDR2 YSYEKL. With random hexamers, about 0.5 to 1 ug RNA was reverse transcribed. immunoSEQ multiplex PCR amplified TCR beta CDR3 across 54 Vbeta, 13 Jbeta. TCRdb recomputed calls from the immunoSEQ multiplex PCR reads with MiXCR, one row per CDR3 protein. The sample holds about 430,000 distinct CDR3 sequences; 75% to 90% are singletons and the top ten take under 0.15%. The sequenced target, TCR beta, came from blood CD8+ and CD4+ T cells. On this clonotype: Its antigen is unknown.

This rearrangement joins TRBV4-1 to TRBJ2-7, with D perhaps TRBD1 or TRBD2 (5 bases each). The sequence came from a human donor with multiple sclerosis. Sequencing input: CD8+ T cells from PBMCs. The CDR3 nucleotides read TGCGCCAGCAGCCAAGAGGGGACCGGGTCCTACGAGCAGTACTTC. Amino acids: CASSQEGTGSYEQYF.